This paragraph covers one T cell receptor beta chain sequence. Only in-frame clones appear in the TCRdb table, and some are missing; sequencing was by immunoSEQ multiplex PCR. The sample contains fewer than 250,000 clones, about nine tenths of which appear only once. These data belong to a study of blood T cell repertoires in COVID-19. Trimming took 3 bases from V and 4 from J, leaving 12 bases between them. The CDR3 covers 14 residues. The germline gives CDR1 SNHLY, CDR2 FYNNEI. Sequencing was carried out using peripheral blood. The sequence came from a woman between 55 and 75 years old who had recovered from COVID-19. The J gene is TRBJ1-2, the V gene TRBV2; D unclear. The CDR3 DNA reads TGTGCCAGCAGTGACCGAGGAAATAGCTATGGCTACACCTTC. This codes for CASSDRGNSYGYTF.